Listed below are T cell receptor beta chains from one sample, sequenced in a study of glioma-infiltrating T cells after dendritic cell vaccination. The assay was immunoSEQ multiplex PCR, and TCRdb's table has in-frame clones only and misses some. This table has around 60,000 clones, around nine tenths appearing once. Sequenced here: blood, sampled after dendritic cell vaccination. All receptors come from a human donor with glioblastoma. The CDR3 runs from the conserved cysteine through the conserved F or W. D genes are given only for firm matches. For some rows the clone size is stated as once, few or many, or as a class when expanded; others skip it.

v_gene	abundance	d_gene	j_gene	len	CDR3nt	CDR3aa
TRBV5-6	.	.	TRBJ2-2	16	TGTGCCAGCAGCGCTCTTCTCCCGCGTAACACCGGGGAGCTGTTTTTT	CASSALLPRNTGELFF
TRBV5-4	.	TRBD1	TRBJ1-1	14	TGTGCCAGCAGCGCGGGACAGAGGAACACTGAAGCTTTCTTT	CASSAGQRNTEAFF
TRBV5-4	.	TRBD2	TRBJ2-5	13	TGTGCCAGCAGCCCGGGGGGGGAAGAGACCCAGTACTTC	CASSPGGEETQYF
TRBV7-2	.	.	TRBJ2-2	15	TGTGCCAGCAGCCTCTCCTCGAGGGCTCCCGGGGAGCTGTTTTTT	CASSLSSRAPGELFF
TRBV14	.	.	TRBJ2-7	11	TGTGCCAGCAGCCTAAAATACGAGCAGTACTTC	CASSLKYEQYF
TRBV7-9	few	TRBD2	TRBJ2-4	13	TGTGCCAGCAGACTAGCGTCCCAAAACATTCAGTACTTC	CASRLASQNIQYF
TRBV11-3	.	TRBD1	TRBJ2-5	16	TGTGCCAGCAGCGCTACCTACAGGGGGAATCAAGAGACCCAGTACTTC	CASSATYRGNQETQYF
TRBV7-8	.	.	TRBJ2-7	16	TGTGCCAGCACCCAGGATATCGAACAGGGGAGGAACGAGCAGTACTTC	CASTQDIEQGRNEQYF
TRBV27	.	.	TRBJ2-3	16	TGTGCCAGCAGTCCCTGGCGGGCCCTTGGGACAGATACGCAGTATTTT	CASSPWRALGTDTQYF
TRBV6-6	.	.	TRBJ2-2	12	TGTGCCAGCAGAAGACTCACAGGGGAGCTGTTTTTT	CASRRLTGELFF
TRBV27	.	TRBD1	TRBJ2-7	14	TGTGCCAGCAGAATCCGGGACAGGGGGCGAGAGCAGTACTTC	CASRIRDRGREQYF
TRBV5-1	.	TRBD1	TRBJ1-4	15	TGCGCCAGCAGCTTGAATGCAGGGGGGAATGAAAAACTGTTTTTT	CASSLNAGGNEKLFF
TRBV4-3	.	TRBD2	TRBJ2-1	13	TGCGCCAGCAGCCAAGAGGGGGGGAATGAGCAGTTCTTC	CASSQEGGNEQFF
TRBV4-3	.	.	TRBJ1-2	13	TGCGCCAGCAGCCGGAACGTGGGGGGTGGCTACACCTTC	CASSRNVGGGYTF
TRBV5-4	.	.	TRBJ2-3	12	TGTGCCAGCAGTTTGGACGCAGGTACGCAGTATTTT	CASSLDAGTQYF
TRBV6-1	.	.	TRBJ2-7	15	TGTGCCAGCAGTCCCCTAGGGGCCGGATCCTACGAGCAGTACTTC	CASSPLGAGSYEQYF
TRBV7-2	.	TRBD2	TRBJ2-7	16	TGTGCCAGCAGCTTAAACCACCGGGGAGGGTTTTACGAGCAGTACTTC	CASSLNHRGGFYEQYF
TRBV27	.	TRBD1	TRBJ2-1	15	TGTGCCAGCAGTTCGGGACAGTTCTCCTACAATGAGCAGTTCTTC	CASSSGQFSYNEQFF
TRBV5-1	few	TRBD2	TRBJ2-1	18	TGCGCCAGCAGCTTGGGGACTAGCGGGACCAACTCCTACAATGAGCAGTTCTTC	CASSLGTSGTNSYNEQFF
TRBV19	.	TRBD1	TRBJ2-1	14	TGTGCCAGTAGTCCGGGACAGCTATACAATGAGCAGTTCTTC	CASSPGQLYNEQFF
TRBV7-2	once	.	TRBJ1-1	15	TGTGCCAGCAGCCCGGGGGGGTCGAAGAACACTGAAGCTTTCTTT	CASSPGGSKNTEAFF
TRBV30	.	.	TRBJ2-7	13	TGTGCCTGGAGTCCGGAGGGTTCCTACGAGCAGTACTTC	CAWSPEGSYEQYF
TRBV5-1	few	TRBD1	TRBJ1-1	16	TGCGCCAGCAGCCCCCCGACAGGGGACATGAACACTGAAGCTTTCTTT	CASSPPTGDMNTEAFF
TRBV7-9	.	TRBD1	TRBJ1-2	13	TGTGCCAGCAAGAGGGGGCAAAACTATGGCTACACCTTC	CASKRGQNYGYTF
TRBV9	.	TRBD1	TRBJ2-7	15	TGTGCCAGCAGCGCCAGGGACAGGGCGTCCTACGAGCAGTACTTC	CASSARDRASYEQYF
TRBV28	.	.	TRBJ1-2	13	TGTGCCAGCAGTTTAATGGAGTACTATGGCTACACCTTC	CASSLMEYYGYTF
TRBV9	.	.	TRBJ1-3	17	TGTGCCAGCAGCGTAGTAGGAGGAGGAACCTCTGGAAACACCATATATTTT	CASSVVGGGTSGNTIYF
TRBV15	.	.	TRBJ1-6	17	TGTGCCACCAGCAGAGCTCACAGGAGCTCCTATAATTCACCCCTCCACTTT	CATSRAHRSSYNSPLHF
TRBV6-5	.	.	TRBJ1-3	15	TGTGCCAGCAGTCTATCCAGGGCGCCGGGAAACACCATATATTTT	CASSLSRAPGNTIYF
TRBV4-3	.	.	TRBJ1-3	16	TGCGCCAGCAGCCAAGATCTATGGGGGCCTGGAAACACCATATATTTT	CASSQDLWGPGNTIYF
TRBV7-2	few	.	TRBJ1-2	13	TGTGCCAGCAGTGCCGGTTCTAACTATGGCTACACCTTC	CASSAGSNYGYTF
TRBV2	once	.	TRBJ1-2	17	TGTGCCAGCAGTGAGGGTAGGACAGCGGCATCTAACTATGGCTACACCTTC	CASSEGRTAASNYGYTF